A selection of T cell receptor beta chains follows, all from one sample in a study of T cell repertoires in cytomegalovirus infection. Their target antigens are unknown. TCRdb re-called the reads with MiXCR, one entry per CDR3 protein. The profile covers some 110,000 distinct CDR3 sequences, with about 9.5% appearing a single time and 31% taken by the ten largest. The sample comprised PBMCs, sequenced either directly or after in vitro stimulation (not recorded which). These receptors came from a human donor in good health (CMV status not recorded). Some clones in this sample may be carry-over from other donors' samples. CDR3s include the opening cysteine and the closing phenylalanine or tryptophan. D genes are given only for firm matches. For some rows the clone size is stated as once, few or many, or as a class when expanded; others skip it.

D	size	V	J	DNA	CDR3
TRBD1	-	TRBV5-4	TRBJ2-1	TGTGCCAGCAGCAGGGGAGGGACAGGGAACAATGAGCAGTTCTTC	CASSRGGTGNNEQFF
TRBD2	many	TRBV12-3/TRBV12-4	TRBJ2-7	TGTGCCAGCAGTTTAGGGGGGGGGGGCCTAGCGGGAGCAAACGAGCAGTACTTC	CASSLGGGGLAGANEQYF
-	many	TRBV7-7	TRBJ2-5	TGTGCTAGCAGCTTAGACGGAGGGGAGACCCAGTACTTC	CASSLDGGETQYF
TRBD2	many	TRBV7-2	TRBJ2-1	TGTGCCAGCAGCTTAGGTAGCGGGAGGGGAAATGAGCAGTTCTTC	CASSLGSGRGNEQFF
-	many	TRBV11-2	TRBJ2-1	TGTGCCAGCAGCTTAGGAGGAGATGAGCAGTTCTTC	CASSLGGDEQFF
-	many	TRBV4-1	TRBJ2-5	TGCGCCAGCAGCCAGAGACTAGGCCAAGAGACCCAGTACTTC	CASSQRLGQETQYF
-	many	TRBV11-2	TRBJ2-1	TGTGCCAGCAGCGCGTCGAGGGGCGAGCAGTTCTTC	CASSASRGEQFF
TRBD2	many	TRBV19	TRBJ2-2	TGTGCCAGTAGTATAGTTCTAGCGGACTCCACCGGGGAGCTGTTTTTT	CASSIVLADSTGELFF
-	-	TRBV6-6	TRBJ1-5	TGTGCCAGCAGTTATTCATCCGGGGATCAGCCCCAGCATTTT	CASSYSSGDQPQHF
TRBD1	few	TRBV6-8	TRBJ1-1	TGTGCCAGCAGTTACTCGGCCCCAGGGGGCGATTCGAACACTGAAGCTTTCTTT	CASSYSAPGGDSNTEAFF
TRBD2	few	TRBV18	TRBJ2-1	TGTGCCAGCTCACCGCTAGCGGTTAACAATGAGCAGTTCTTC	CASSPLAVNNEQFF
-	many	TRBV7-2	TRBJ2-1	TGTGCCAGCAGCTTACGCGCGTGGGGTCCCCTATCTTCCTACAATGAGCAGTTCTTC	CASSLRAWGPLSSYNEQFF
TRBD1	few	TRBV6-2/TRBV6-3	TRBJ2-6	TGTGCCACTAGTCCCGAGGCAGGGGGCCGGGGAGTCCTGACTTTC	CATSPEAGGRGVLTF
-	few	TRBV28	TRBJ1-1	TGTGCCAGCAGTTTCCTCCCCGGTGAAGCTTTCTTT	CASSFLPGEAFF
TRBD2	-	TRBV10-3	TRBJ2-1	TGTGCCATCAGTGAGACCCTAGCGGGAGTGAACAATGAGCAGTTCTTC	CAISETLAGVNNEQFF
TRBD1	many	TRBV13	TRBJ1-1	TGTGCCAGCAGCTCCACCTTTTTACAGGGGCTGAACACTGAAGCTTTCTTT	CASSSTFLQGLNTEAFF
TRBD1	many	TRBV7-2	TRBJ2-1	TGTGCCAGCAGCTTAGGCAACAGGGGGGAGAATGAGCAGTTCTTC	CASSLGNRGENEQFF
-	few	TRBV6-2/TRBV6-3	TRBJ1-1	TGTGCCAGCAGTTACCCTACACAGGGAGGGGGTACTGAAGCTTTCTTT	CASSYPTQGGGTEAFF
TRBD1	many	TRBV4-3	TRBJ1-4	TGCGCCAGCAGCCAAGATTCAGGGGGCTCGGAAAAACTGTTTTTT	CASSQDSGGSEKLFF
-	few	TRBV27	TRBJ2-5	TGTGCCAGCAGTAAGGGGAGTGGAGAGACCCAGTACTTC	CASSKGSGETQYF
-	many	TRBV12-3/TRBV12-4	TRBJ1-3	TGTGCCAGCAGTTTACCCGACACGGCCGGAAACACCATATATTTT	CASSLPDTAGNTIYF
TRBD2	many	TRBV5-5	TRBJ2-7	TGTGCCAGCAGCTACACCACTCGGGGGGTCTACGAGCAGTACTTC	CASSYTTRGVYEQYF
-	many	TRBV7-2	TRBJ2-7	TGTGCCAGCAGCTTAACCAAGGGGTTCGCCTACGAGCAGTACTTC	CASSLTKGFAYEQYF
-	-	TRBV7-9	TRBJ2-5	TGTGCCAGCAGCCCTACAGGGATGCGTAAAGAGACCCAGTACTTC	CASSPTGMRKETQYF
TRBD1	many	TRBV20-1	TRBJ2-5	TGCAGTGCTCCTGACAGGGAAGAGACCCAGTACTTC	CSAPDREETQYF
-	many	TRBV7-2	TRBJ2-5	TGTGCCAGCAGCTTAGGAGTGGGTATGGGTGGGACCCAGTACTTC	CASSLGVGMGGTQYF
TRBD1	-	TRBV11-3	TRBJ1-2	TGTGCCAGCGCGGGGACAGATCATGGCTACACCTTC	CASAGTDHGYTF
-	once	TRBV18	TRBJ2-1	TGTGCCAGCTCACCGACACGGGGGGCCAATGAGCAGTTCTTC	CASSPTRGANEQFF
TRBD1	many	TRBV27	TRBJ1-1	TGTGCCAGCAGTTTAGAGGCAGGGGGGAACACTGAAGCTTTCTTT	CASSLEAGGNTEAFF
-	many	TRBV7-9	TRBJ1-5	TGTGCCAGCAGCTTAGGGGCAGGCAATCAGCCCCAGCATTTT	CASSLGAGNQPQHF
-	many	TRBV2	TRBJ2-7	TGTGCCAGCAGTCTCACCCGGACAGACCCGAGCTCCTACGAGCAGTACTTC	CASSLTRTDPSSYEQYF
-	many	TRBV4-3	TRBJ2-3	TGCGCCAGCAGCCAAGATCTCGCGTCGGGGTTTGCAGATACGCAGTATTTT	CASSQDLASGFADTQYF
TRBD1	-	TRBV12-3/TRBV12-4	TRBJ2-7	TGTGCCAGCAGTTTCGGCAGGGGGACCTACGAGCAGTACTTC	CASSFGRGTYEQYF
-	-	TRBV19	TRBJ2-1	TGTGCCAGTAGTAGTGAGAGGTGGGAGCAGTTCTTC	CASSSERWEQFF
-	-	TRBV18	TRBJ1-1	TGTGCCAGCTCACCGTCACAGGGTGCTGAAGCTTTCTTT	CASSPSQGAEAFF
TRBD2	-	TRBV20-1	TRBJ2-3	TGCAGTGCTCAACAGTATAGCGGGAACGCAGCCCGTGCAGATACGCAGTATTTT	CSAQQYSGNAARADTQYF
TRBD2	few	TRBV7-9	TRBJ2-7	TGTGCCAGCAGCCCAAGGCGGACTAGCGGTACACAGTACTTC	CASSPRRTSGTQYF
-	few	TRBV30	TRBJ1-2	TGTGCCTGGCTTACCGGGGCCTCAAACTATGGCTACACCTTC	CAWLTGASNYGYTF
TRBD1	-	TRBV18	TRBJ1-1	TGTGCCAGCTCACCGGGACAGGGTACCGAAGCTTTCTTT	CASSPGQGTEAFF
TRBD2	-	TRBV5-1	TRBJ2-3	TGCGCCAGCAGCCAAGCGGGGGGGATCACAGATACGCAGTATTTT	CASSQAGGITDTQYF
TRBD1	-	TRBV7-3	TRBJ2-5	TGTGCCAGCAGCTCAGGGGGAGCCCCCCAAGAGACCCAGTACTTC	CASSSGGAPQETQYF
-	few	TRBV4-1	TRBJ1-1	TGCGCCAGCAGCCAAGTAGGGACAAAGAACACTGAAGCTTTCTTT	CASSQVGTKNTEAFF
TRBD2	many	TRBV7-2	TRBJ2-1	TGTGCCAGCAGCGCCTTGGGAGGGAACTACAATGAGCAGTTCTTC	CASSALGGNYNEQFF
TRBD2	-	TRBV19	TRBJ2-1	TGTGCCAGTAGTAAGGTGTGGGACGGGAGGTGGTACAATGAGCAGTTCTTC	CASSKVWDGRWYNEQFF
TRBD2	-	TRBV12-3/TRBV12-4	TRBJ2-2	TGTGCCAGCAGCCTGACGACTAGCGGATTTACCGGGGAGCTGTTTTTT	CASSLTTSGFTGELFF
-	many	TRBV11-2	TRBJ2-1	TGTGCCAGCAGCTTGGGGCACTCGGGAGCCTCCGATGAGCAGTTCTTC	CASSLGHSGASDEQFF
-	few	TRBV4-1	TRBJ1-5	TGCGCCAGCAGCCAAGACTCTTGGGGAATCAATCAGCCCCAGCATTTT	CASSQDSWGINQPQHF
-	many	TRBV11-2	TRBJ2-2	TGTGCCAGCAGCTCTCAGCCGACCGGGGAGCTGTTTTTT	CASSSQPTGELFF
-	-	TRBV12-3/TRBV12-4	TRBJ2-2	TGTGCCAGCAGACGCGCGGCGAACACCGGGGAGCTGTTTTTT	CASRRAANTGELFF
TRBD2	many	TRBV4-2	TRBJ2-7	TGTGCCAGCAGCCAAGATCGGCTAGCGGGAGCCTACGAGCAGTACTTC	CASSQDRLAGAYEQYF
TRBD1	many	TRBV11-2	TRBJ2-1	TGTGCCAGCAGCTTAGAGGGACAGGGGCTGAATGAGCAGTTCTTC	CASSLEGQGLNEQFF
TRBD1	many	TRBV25-1	TRBJ2-5	TGTGCCAGCAGCTCAATTACTTACAGGGGGCGAGAGACCCAGTACTTC	CASSSITYRGRETQYF
TRBD1	many	TRBV4-2	TRBJ1-1	TGTGCCAGCAGCCAACTAGGTCACAGGGGGCAGGCTGGATTCTTT	CASSQLGHRGQAGFF
TRBD2	many	TRBV10-3	TRBJ2-1	TGTGCCATCACCATACTAGCGGGGGACAATGAGCAGTTCTTC	CAITILAGDNEQFF
-	few	TRBV7-4	TRBJ2-3	TGTGCCAGCAGCCCCACCAGGGAGCAGGGTCGGAGTACAGATACGCAGTATTTT	CASSPTREQGRSTDTQYF
-	many	TRBV7-6	TRBJ2-4	TGTGCCAGCAGCTTAGTAACGGCGGGTCTAGCCAAAAACATTCAGTACTTC	CASSLVTAGLAKNIQYF
-	many	TRBV18	TRBJ2-1	TGTGCCAGCTCACCACCAGCCGCGAGCTCCTACAATGAGCAGTTCTTC	CASSPPAASSYNEQFF
TRBD2	many	TRBV20-1	TRBJ2-1	TGCAGTGCTTCGACTAGCGGGAGGATCTATGAGCAGTTCTTC	CSASTSGRIYEQFF
TRBD1	-	TRBV5-5	TRBJ1-6	TGTGCCAGCAGCTACGGGACAGGGGATAATTCACCCCTCCACTTT	CASSYGTGDNSPLHF
-	-	TRBV5-1	TRBJ2-3	TGCGCCAGCAGCTCCTTTGGGACGGAACAGCAGTATTTT	CASSSFGTEQQYF